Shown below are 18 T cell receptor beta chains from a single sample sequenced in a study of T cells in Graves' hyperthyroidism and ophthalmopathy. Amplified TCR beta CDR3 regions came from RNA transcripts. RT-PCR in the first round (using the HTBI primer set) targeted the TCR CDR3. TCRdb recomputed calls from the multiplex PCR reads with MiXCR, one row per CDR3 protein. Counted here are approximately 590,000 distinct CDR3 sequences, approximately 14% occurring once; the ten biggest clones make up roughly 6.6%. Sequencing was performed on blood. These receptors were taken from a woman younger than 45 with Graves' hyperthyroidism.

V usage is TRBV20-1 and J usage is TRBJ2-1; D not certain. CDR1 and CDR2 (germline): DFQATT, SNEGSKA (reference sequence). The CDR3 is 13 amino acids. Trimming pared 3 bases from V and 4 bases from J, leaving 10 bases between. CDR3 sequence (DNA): TGCAGTGCTAGGGCGGCTATGTACAATGAGCAGTTCTTC. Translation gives CSARAAMYNEQFF.

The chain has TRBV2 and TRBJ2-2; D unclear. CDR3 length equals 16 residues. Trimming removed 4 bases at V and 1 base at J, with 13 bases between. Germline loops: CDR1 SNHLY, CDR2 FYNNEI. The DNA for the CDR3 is TGTGCCAGCAGTGCTATGGGTACTGAGAACACCGGGGAGCTGTTTTTT. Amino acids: CASSAMGTENTGELFF.

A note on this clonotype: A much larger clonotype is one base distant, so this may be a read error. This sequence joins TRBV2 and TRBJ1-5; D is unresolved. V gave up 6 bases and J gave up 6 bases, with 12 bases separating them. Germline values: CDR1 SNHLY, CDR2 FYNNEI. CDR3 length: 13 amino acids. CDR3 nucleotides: TGTGCCAGCAGGGTAGCGATCCTTCAGCCCCAGCATTTT. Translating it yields CASRVAILQPQHF.

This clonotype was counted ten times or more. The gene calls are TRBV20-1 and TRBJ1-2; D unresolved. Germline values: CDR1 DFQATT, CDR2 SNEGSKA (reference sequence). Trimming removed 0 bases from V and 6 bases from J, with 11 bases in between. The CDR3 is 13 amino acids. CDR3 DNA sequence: TGCAGTGCTAGAGATCAGGTTACGGATGGCTACACCTTC. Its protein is CSARDQVTDGYTF.

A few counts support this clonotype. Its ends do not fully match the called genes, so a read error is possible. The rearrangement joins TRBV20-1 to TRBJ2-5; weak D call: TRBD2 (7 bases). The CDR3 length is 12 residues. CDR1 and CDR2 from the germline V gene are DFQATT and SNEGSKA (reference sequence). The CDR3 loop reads CSARGGEETRYF. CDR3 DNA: TGCAGTGCGCGAGGGGGGGAAGAGACCCGGTACTTC.

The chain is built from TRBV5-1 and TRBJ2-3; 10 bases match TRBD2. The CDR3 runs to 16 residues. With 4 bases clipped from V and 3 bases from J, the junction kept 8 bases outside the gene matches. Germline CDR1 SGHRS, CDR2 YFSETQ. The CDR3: CASSASGRAGTDTQYF. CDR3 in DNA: TGCGCCAGCAGCGCGAGCGGGAGGGCCGGGACAGATACGCAGTATTTT.

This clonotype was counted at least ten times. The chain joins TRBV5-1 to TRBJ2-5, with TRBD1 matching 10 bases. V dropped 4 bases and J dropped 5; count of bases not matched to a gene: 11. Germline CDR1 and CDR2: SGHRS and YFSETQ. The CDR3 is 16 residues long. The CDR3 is CASSQGVTGGLETQYF. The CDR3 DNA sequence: TGCGCCAGCAGCCAAGGTGTGACAGGGGGCCTGGAGACCCAGTACTTC. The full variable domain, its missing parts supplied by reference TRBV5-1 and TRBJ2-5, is KAGVTQTPRYLIKTRGQQVTLSCSPISGHRSVSWYQQTPGQGLQFLFEYFSETQRNKGNFPGRFSGRQFSNSRSEMNVSTLELGDSALYLCASSQGVTGGLETQYFGPGTRLLVL.

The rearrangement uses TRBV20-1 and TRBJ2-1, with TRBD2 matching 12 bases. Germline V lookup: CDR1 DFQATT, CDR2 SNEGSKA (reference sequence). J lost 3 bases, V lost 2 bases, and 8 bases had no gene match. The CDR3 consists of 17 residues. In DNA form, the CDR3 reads TGCAGTGCTAGAAGAACTAGGGGACTAGCGGGCTACAATGAGCAGTTCTTC. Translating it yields CSARRTRGLAGYNEQFF.

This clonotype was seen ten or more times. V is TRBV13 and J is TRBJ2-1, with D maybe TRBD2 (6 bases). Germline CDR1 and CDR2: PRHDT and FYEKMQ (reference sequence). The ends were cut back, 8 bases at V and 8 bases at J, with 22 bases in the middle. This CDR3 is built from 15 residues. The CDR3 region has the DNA TGTGCCAGCGGTTCGTTGGGGGGATTCGCTCATGAGCAGTTCTTC. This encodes CASGSLGGFAHEQFF. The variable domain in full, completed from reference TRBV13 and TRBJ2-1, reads AAGVIQSPRHLIKEKRETATLKCYPIPRHDTVYWYQQGPGQDPQFLISFYEKMQSDKGSIPDRFSAQQFSDYHSELNMSSLELGDSALYFCASGSLGGFAHEQFFGPGTRLTVL.

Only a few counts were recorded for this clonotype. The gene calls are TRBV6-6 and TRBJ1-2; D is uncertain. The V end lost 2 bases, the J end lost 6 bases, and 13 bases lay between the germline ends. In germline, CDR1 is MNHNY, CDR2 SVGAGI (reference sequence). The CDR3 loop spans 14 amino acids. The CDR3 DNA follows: TGTGCCAGCAGTTACAGCAGGTGGAATGATGGCTACACCTTC. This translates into CASSYSRWNDGYTF.

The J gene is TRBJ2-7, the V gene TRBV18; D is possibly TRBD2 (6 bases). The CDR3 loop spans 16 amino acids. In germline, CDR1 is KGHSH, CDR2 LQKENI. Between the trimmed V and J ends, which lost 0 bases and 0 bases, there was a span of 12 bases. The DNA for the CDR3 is TGTGCCAGCTCACCACCGGACTATCTGAGCTCCTACGAGCAGTACTTC. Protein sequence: CASSPPDYLSSYEQYF.

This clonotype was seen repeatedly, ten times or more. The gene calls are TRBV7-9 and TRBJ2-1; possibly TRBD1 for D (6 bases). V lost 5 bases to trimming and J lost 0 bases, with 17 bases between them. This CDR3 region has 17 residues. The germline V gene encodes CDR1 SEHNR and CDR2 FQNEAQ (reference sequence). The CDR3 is CASSTRVQGSSYNEQFF. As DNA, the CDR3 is TGTGCCAGCAGCACCAGGGTACAGGGAAGCTCCTACAATGAGCAGTTCTTC.

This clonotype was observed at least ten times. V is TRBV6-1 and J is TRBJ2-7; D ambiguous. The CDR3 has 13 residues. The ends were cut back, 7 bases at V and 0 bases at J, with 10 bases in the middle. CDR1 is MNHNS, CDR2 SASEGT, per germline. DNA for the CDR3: TGTGCCAGCAAAACAACCAGCTCCTACGAGCAGTACTTC. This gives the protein CASKTTSSYEQYF.

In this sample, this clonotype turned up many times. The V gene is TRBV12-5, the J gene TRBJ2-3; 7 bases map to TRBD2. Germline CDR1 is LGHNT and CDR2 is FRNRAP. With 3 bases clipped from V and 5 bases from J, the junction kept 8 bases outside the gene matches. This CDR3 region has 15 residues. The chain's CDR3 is CASGFRTGGLDTQYF. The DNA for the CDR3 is TGTGCTAGTGGTTTCCGGACGGGAGGTTTAGATACGCAGTATTTT.

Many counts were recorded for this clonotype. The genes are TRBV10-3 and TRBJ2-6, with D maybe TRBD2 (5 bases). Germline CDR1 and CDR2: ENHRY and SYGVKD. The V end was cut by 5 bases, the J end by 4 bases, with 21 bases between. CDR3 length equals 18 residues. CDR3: CAISSSRSPSGGANVLTF. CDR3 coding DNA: TGTGCCATCAGTAGCTCCAGGTCACCTTCGGGGGGGGCCAACGTCCTGACTTTC.

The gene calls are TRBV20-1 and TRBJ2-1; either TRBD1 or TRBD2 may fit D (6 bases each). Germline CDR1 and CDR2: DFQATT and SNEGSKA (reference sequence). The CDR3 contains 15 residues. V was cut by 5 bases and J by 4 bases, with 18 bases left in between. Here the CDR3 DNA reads TGCAGTGCTCCCCGGTCGGGGGCCGGGTACAATGAGCAGTTCTTC. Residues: CSAPRSGAGYNEQFF.

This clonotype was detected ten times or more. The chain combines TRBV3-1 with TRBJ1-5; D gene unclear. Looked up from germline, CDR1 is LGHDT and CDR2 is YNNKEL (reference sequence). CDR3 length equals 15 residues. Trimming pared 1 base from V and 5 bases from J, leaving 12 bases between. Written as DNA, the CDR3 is TGTGCCAGCAGCCAAGGGTCCAGGAATTATCAGCCCCAGCATTTT. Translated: CASSQGSRNYQPQHF.

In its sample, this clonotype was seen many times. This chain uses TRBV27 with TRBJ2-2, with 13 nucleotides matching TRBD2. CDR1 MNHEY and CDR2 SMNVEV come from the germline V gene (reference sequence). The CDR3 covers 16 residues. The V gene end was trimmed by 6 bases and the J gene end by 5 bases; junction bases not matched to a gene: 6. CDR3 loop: CASRGLAGVRTGELFF. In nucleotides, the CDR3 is TGTGCCAGCAGAGGACTAGCGGGAGTCAGGACCGGGGAGCTGTTTTTT.